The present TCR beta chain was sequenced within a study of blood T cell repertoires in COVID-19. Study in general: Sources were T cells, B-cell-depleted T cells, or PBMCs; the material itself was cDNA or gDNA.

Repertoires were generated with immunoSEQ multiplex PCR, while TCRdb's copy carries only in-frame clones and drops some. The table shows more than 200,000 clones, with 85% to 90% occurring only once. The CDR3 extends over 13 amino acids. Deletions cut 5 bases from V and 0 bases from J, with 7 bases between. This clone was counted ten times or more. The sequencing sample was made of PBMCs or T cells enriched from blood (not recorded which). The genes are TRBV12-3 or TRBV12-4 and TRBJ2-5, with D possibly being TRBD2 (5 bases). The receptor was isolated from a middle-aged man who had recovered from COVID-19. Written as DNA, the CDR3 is TGTGCCAGCAGTACCGGGAACCAAGAGACCCAGTACTTC. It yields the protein CASSTGNQETQYF.